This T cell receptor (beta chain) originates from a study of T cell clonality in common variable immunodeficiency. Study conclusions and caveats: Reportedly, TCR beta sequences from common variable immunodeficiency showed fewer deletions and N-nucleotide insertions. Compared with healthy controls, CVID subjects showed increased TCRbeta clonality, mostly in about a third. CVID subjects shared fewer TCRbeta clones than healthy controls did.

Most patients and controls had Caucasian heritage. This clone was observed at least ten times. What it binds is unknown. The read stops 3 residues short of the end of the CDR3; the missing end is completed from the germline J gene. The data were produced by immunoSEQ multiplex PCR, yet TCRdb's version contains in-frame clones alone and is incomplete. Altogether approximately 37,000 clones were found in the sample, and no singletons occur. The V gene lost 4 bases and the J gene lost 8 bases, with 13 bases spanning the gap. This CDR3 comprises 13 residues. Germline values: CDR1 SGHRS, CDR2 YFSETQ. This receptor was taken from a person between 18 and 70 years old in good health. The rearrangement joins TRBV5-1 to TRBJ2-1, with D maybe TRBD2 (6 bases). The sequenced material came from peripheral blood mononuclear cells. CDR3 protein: CASSLQWGDEQFF. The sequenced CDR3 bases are TGCGCCAGCAGCCTTCAGTGGGGGGATGAG. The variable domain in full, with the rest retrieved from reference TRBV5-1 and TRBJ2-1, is KAGVTQTPRYLIKTRGQQVTLSCSPISGHRSVSWYQQTPGQGLQFLFEYFSETQRNKGNFPGRFSGRQFSNSRSEMNVSTLELGDSALYLCASSLQWGDEQFFGPGTRLTVL.